This T cell receptor beta chain was recovered during a study of cytomegalovirus exposure and HLA in healthy donors. These donors counted as nominally healthy when sampled, but unrecorded immune exposures were likely. Primers included in the PCR were 60 Vbeta and 13 Jbeta primers. The assay was immunoSEQ multiplex PCR, and TCRdb's table has in-frame clones only and misses some. The repertoire table contains more than 100,000 clones. V gave up 5 bases and J gave up 2 bases; unmatched junction bases: 10. Germline CDR1 is SGHTA and CDR2 is FQGTGA. CDR3 length equals 16 residues. Source material: PBMCs. The origin of this receptor is a woman between 40 and 50 years old in good health and CMV-seronegative. The rearrangement links TRBV7-3 to TRBJ1-1; 8 nucleotides agree with TRBD1. For the CDR3, the DNA is TGTGCCAGCAGCCCGGACAGGGCTCGATTTAACACTGAAGCTTTCTTT. This codes for CASSPDRARFNTEAFF.